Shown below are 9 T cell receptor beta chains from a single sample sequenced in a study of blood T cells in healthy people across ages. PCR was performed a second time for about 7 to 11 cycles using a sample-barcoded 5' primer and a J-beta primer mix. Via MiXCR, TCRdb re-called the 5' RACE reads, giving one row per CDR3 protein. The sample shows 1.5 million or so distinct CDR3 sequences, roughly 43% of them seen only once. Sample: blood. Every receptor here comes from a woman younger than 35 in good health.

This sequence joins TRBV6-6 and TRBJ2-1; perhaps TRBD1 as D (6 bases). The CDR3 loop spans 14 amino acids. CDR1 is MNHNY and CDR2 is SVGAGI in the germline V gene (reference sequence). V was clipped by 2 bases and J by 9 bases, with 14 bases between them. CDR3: CASSYVGARAEQFF. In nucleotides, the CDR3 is TGTGCCAGCAGTTACGTGGGGGCCCGGGCTGAGCAGTTCTTC.

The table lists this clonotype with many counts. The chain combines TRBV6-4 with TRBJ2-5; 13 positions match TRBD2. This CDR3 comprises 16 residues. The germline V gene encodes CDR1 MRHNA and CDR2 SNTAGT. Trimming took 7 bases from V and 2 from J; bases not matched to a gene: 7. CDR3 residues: CASTIGTSGKQETQYF. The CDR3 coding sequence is TGTGCCAGCACTATCGGGACTAGCGGGAAGCAAGAGACCCAGTACTTC.

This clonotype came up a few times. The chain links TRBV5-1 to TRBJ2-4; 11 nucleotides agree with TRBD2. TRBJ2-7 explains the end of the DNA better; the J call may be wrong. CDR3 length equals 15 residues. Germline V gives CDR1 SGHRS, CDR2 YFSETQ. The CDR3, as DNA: TGCGCCAGCAGCTTGGGACTAGCGGGGAGGTACGAGCAGTACTTC. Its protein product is CASSLGLAGRYEQYF.

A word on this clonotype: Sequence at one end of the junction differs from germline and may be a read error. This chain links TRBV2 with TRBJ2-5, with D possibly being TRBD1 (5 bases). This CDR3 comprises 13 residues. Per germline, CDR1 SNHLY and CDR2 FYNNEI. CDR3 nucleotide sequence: TGTTCCAGCACCCCCTCAAGGGGAGAGACCCAGTACTTC. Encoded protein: CSSTPSRGETQYF.

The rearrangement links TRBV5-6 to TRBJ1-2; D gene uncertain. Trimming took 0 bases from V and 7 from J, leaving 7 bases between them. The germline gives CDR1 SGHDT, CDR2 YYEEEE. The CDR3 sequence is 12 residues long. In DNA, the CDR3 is TGTGCCAGCAGCTTGGTTCGGGCTGGCTACACCTTC. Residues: CASSLVRAGYTF.

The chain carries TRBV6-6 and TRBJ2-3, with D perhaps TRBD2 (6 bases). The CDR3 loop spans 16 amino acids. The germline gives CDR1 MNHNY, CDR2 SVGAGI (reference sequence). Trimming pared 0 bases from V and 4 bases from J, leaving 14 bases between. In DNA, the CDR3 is TGTGCCAGCAGTTACTCTGTGACAGCTAGCGCAGATACGCAGTATTTT. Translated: CASSYSVTASADTQYF.

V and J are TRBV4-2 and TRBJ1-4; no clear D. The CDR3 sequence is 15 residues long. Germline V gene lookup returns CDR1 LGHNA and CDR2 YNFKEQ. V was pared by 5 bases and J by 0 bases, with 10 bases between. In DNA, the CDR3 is TGTGCCAGCAGCATATCTTGGTCAACTAATGAAAAACTGTTTTTT. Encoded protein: CASSISWSTNEKLFF.

CDR3 residues: CASSQEVHPSYEQYF. CDR3 coding DNA: TGTGCCAGCAGCCAAGAGGTGCATCCCTCCTACGAGCAGTACTTC. The chain has TRBV4-2 and TRBJ2-7; D is ambiguous. V lost 0 bases to trimming and J lost 0 bases, with 9 bases between them. The germline V gene has CDR1 LGHNA and CDR2 YNFKEQ. The CDR3 is made up of 15 amino acids.

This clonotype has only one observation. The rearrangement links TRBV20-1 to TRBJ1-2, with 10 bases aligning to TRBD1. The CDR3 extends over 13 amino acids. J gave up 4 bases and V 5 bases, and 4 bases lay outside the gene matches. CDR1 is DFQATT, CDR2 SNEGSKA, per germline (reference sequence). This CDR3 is CSAWTGGTYGYTF. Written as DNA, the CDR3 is TGCAGTGCTTGGACAGGGGGTACCTATGGCTACACCTTC.